This TCR beta chain was identified in a study of blood T cell repertoires in COVID-19. Trimming removed 6 bases at V and 9 bases at J, with 15 bases between. The germline V gene encodes CDR1 MNHEY and CDR2 SVGEGT. The CDR3 has 13 residues. Sequenced by immunoSEQ multiplex PCR; TCRdb stores in-frame clones only, minus some. The repertoire holds about 400,000 clones, with roughly 86% as singletons. Recruits, aged roughly 18 to 95 years, lived in 24 US areas. The study assigned cohorts using participant-reported clinical history. The specimen sequenced was PBMCs or T cells enriched from blood (not recorded which). This TCR derives from a woman aged 40 to 55 with acute COVID-19. The chain joins TRBV6-2 or TRBV6-3 to TRBJ2-1; maybe TRBD2 (5 bases). The chain's CDR3 is CASSARPAGEQFF. The CDR3 DNA reads TGTGCCAGCAGCGCCCGGCCGGCGGGTGAGCAGTTCTTC.